These 25 T cell receptor beta chains came from one sample sequenced in a study of graft-versus-host responses after intestinal transplantation. These receptors' targets are unknown. TCRdb keeps only in-frame clones here, not all; method: immunoSEQ multiplex PCR. The data contain approximately 100,000 clones, roughly nine tenths of them seen just once; the ten biggest clones take up around 0.11%. The specimen comprised unstimulated CD4+ T cells sorted from spleen or lymph node cells, sampled before intestinal transplant. The receptors come from a human donor who received an intestinal transplant.

The V call is TRBV5-5, the J call TRBJ2-3; a possible D gene is TRBD2 (6 bases). V was trimmed by 4 bases and J by 1 base, leaving 13 bases between them. This CDR3 has 15 residues. CDR1 and CDR2 (germline): SGHKS, YYEKEE (reference sequence). DNA for the CDR3: TGTGCCAGCAGCCGCATAACTAGCCGCACAGATACGCAGTATTTT. It is translated as CASSRITSRTDTQYF. The complete variable domain, with remaining parts taken from reference TRBV5-5 and TRBJ2-3, reads DAGVTQSPTHLIKTRGQQVTLRCSPISGHKSVSWYQQVLGQGPQFIFQYYEKEERGRGNFPDRFSARQFPNYSSELNVNALLLGDSALYLCASSRITSRTDTQYFGPGTRLTVL.

The rearrangement joins TRBV4-1 to TRBJ1-5; 8 bases align to TRBD1. There are 16 residues in the CDR3. J gave up 7 bases and V 3 bases, and 11 bases lay outside the gene matches. Germline V gene sequence: CDR1 MGHRA, CDR2 YSYEKL. CDR3 coding DNA: TGCGCCAGCAGCCAGGGTCAGGACAGGGACCTGCAGCCCCAGCATTTT. Amino acids: CASSQGQDRDLQPQHF.

A few counts support this clone. The chain combines TRBV2 with TRBJ1-1; D may be TRBD1 (5 bases). V lost 4 bases and J 1 base, leaving 7 bases between the germline ends. CDR1 is SNHLY and CDR2 is FYNNEI in the germline V gene. The CDR3 loop spans 13 amino acids. In nucleotides, the CDR3 is TGTGCCAGCAGTGGACAGTCGAACACTGAAGCTTTCTTT. It encodes CASSGQSNTEAFF.

This chain links TRBV7-9 with TRBJ2-4; D is uncertain. The germline CDR1 and CDR2 sequences are SEHNR and FQNEAQ (reference sequence). The CDR3 has 13 amino acids. The germline V and J ends were trimmed by 4 bases and 1 base, with 5 bases remaining between them. CDR3 sequence: CASSYEAKNIQYF. In DNA, the CDR3 is TGTGCCAGCAGCTACGAGGCCAAAAACATTCAGTACTTC.

The V gene is TRBV2, the J gene TRBJ1-1; 12 bases agree with TRBD1. Germline CDR1 SNHLY, CDR2 FYNNEI. The trim removed 6 bases at V and 3 bases at J, leaving 8 bases unmatched. The CDR3 has 16 residues. CDR3 DNA sequence: TGTGCCAGCAGGGGGGACAGGGGGCGCGTGGACACTGAAGCTTTCTTT. Translation gives CASRGDRGRVDTEAFF. Full variable domain (missing parts from reference TRBV2 and TRBJ1-1): EPEVTQTPSHQVTQMGQEVILRCVPISNHLYFYWYRQILGQKVEFLVSFYNNEISEKSEIFDDQFSVERPDGSNFTLKIRSTKLEDSAMYFCASRGDRGRVDTEAFFGQGTRLTVV.

This chain links TRBV19 with TRBJ1-6; D remains unclear. Germline V gene data show CDR1 as LNHDA and CDR2 as SQIVND (reference sequence). V lost 6 bases to trimming and J lost 9 bases, with 18 bases between them. This CDR3 has 15 residues. Written as DNA, the CDR3 is TGTGCCAGTAGCCCACCCGGGGAGATTAGTTCACCCCTCCACTTT. Protein sequence: CASSPPGEISSPLHF.

This clone was counted once. DNA of the CDR3: TGTGCCAGTTTTCCGGGGGGGAGCACAGATACGCAGTATTTT. Amino acid sequence: CASFPGGSTDTQYF. The chain links TRBV2 to TRBJ2-3, with 8 bases matching TRBD2. In germline, CDR1 is SNHLY, CDR2 FYNNEI. This CDR3 has 14 residues. V shed 9 bases and J 0 bases; nucleotides not matched to a gene: 5.

The J gene is TRBJ1-1, the V gene TRBV2; 8 bases agree with TRBD1. The CDR3 totals 14 residues. V lost 6 bases and J lost 1; bases outside the gene matches: 4. Germline V gives CDR1 SNHLY, CDR2 FYNNEI. CDR3 sequence: CASRRGQANTEAFF. The DNA for the CDR3 is TGTGCCAGCAGGCGGGGACAGGCGAACACTGAAGCTTTCTTT.

The chain has TRBV29-1 and TRBJ2-7; TRBD1 matches at 7 bases. This CDR3 spans 12 amino acids. CDR1 SQVTM and CDR2 ANQGSEA come from the germline V gene. J was trimmed by 1 base and V by 4 bases; bases with no gene match: 1. CDR3 region: CSVAGQSYEQYF. As DNA, the CDR3 is TGCAGCGTTGCGGGACAGTCCTACGAGCAGTACTTC.

This clone was picked up a small number of times. The V and J genes are TRBV29-1 and TRBJ2-7; possibly TRBD1 for D (6 bases). The CDR3 spans 14 residues. Germline V gene sequence: CDR1 SQVTM, CDR2 ANQGSEA. V was cut by 3 bases and J by 5 bases, with 17 bases left in between. The CDR3 nucleotides are TGCAGCGTTGATTCCGGGCAGGGGTTCAACGAGCAGTACTTC. It codes for CSVDSGQGFNEQYF.

This clone was recorded a few times. The J gene is TRBJ1-1, the V gene TRBV4-2; D unresolved. With 4 bases removed from V and 0 bases from J, the gap between germline ends came to 6 bases. The germline gives CDR1 LGHNA, CDR2 YNFKEQ. This CDR3 comprises 13 residues. The chain's CDR3 is CASSPGVNTEAFF. The CDR3 nucleotides read TGTGCCAGCAGCCCCGGGGTGAACACTGAAGCTTTCTTT.

The CDR3 DNA reads as TGTGCCAGCAGCTTGCACCCCGGGACTAGTAATGAGCAGTTCTTC. Residues: CASSLHPGTSNEQFF. The rearrangement joins TRBV9 to TRBJ2-1; TRBD2 matches at 8 bases. The V gene's germline CDR1 is SGDLS and CDR2 YYNGEE. J gave up 7 bases and V 4 bases, and 10 bases lay outside the gene matches. The CDR3 has 15 amino acids.

The chain uses TRBV7-9 and TRBJ2-5, with D maybe TRBD1 (5 bases). The CDR3 is 13 residues long. V was pared by 1 base and J by 5 bases, with 8 bases between. Germline V gene lookup returns CDR1 SEHNR and CDR2 FQNEAQ (reference sequence). CDR3 sequence reads: CASSLGQRETQYF. CDR3 DNA sequence: TGTGCCAGCAGCTTAGGACAGAGGGAGACCCAGTACTTC.

The J gene is TRBJ2-1, the V gene TRBV5-1, with 11 bases aligning to TRBD1. Germline V gene data show CDR1 as SGHRS and CDR2 as YFSETQ. The trim removed 2 bases at V and 5 bases at J, leaving 3 bases unmatched. The CDR3 is 15 residues long. The CDR3 spells CASSFEGQGDNEQFF. CDR3 DNA: TGCGCCAGCAGCTTTGAGGGACAGGGGGACAATGAGCAGTTCTTC.

This sequence joins TRBV5-1 and TRBJ2-2; D ambiguous. The CDR3 covers 14 residues. The V end was cut by 3 bases, the J end by 4 bases, with 10 bases between. The germline gives CDR1 SGHRS, CDR2 YFSETQ. The CDR3, as DNA: TGCGCCAGCAGCTATAACTCTGGCACCGGGGAGCTGTTTTTT. The encoded protein is CASSYNSGTGELFF.

The V and J genes are TRBV25-1 and TRBJ2-7, with 13 bases lining up with TRBD2. The length of the CDR3 is 17 residues. Germline-derived CDR1 and CDR2 are MGHDK and SYGVNS. V was clipped by 3 bases and J by 3 bases; unmatched bases: 8. The CDR3 DNA sequence: TGTGCCAGCAGTGAGACTAGCGGGGGGCCATACCGCTACGAGCAGTACTTC. It is translated as CASSETSGGPYRYEQYF.

The chain carries TRBV25-1 and TRBJ2-3; D gene uncertain. V dropped 7 bases and J dropped 0 bases, with 11 bases sitting between them. The CDR3 has 14 residues. Germline CDR1 reads MGHDK; CDR2 reads SYGVNS. CDR3 nucleotides: TGTGCCAGCACCGAGCCGAGCAGCACAGATACGCAGTATTTT. Protein sequence: CASTEPSSTDTQYF.

The chain couples TRBV5-1 to TRBJ1-3; D unclear. CDR3 length: 15 amino acids. Trimming shortened V by 0 bases and J by 2 bases, and 9 bases separated the two germline ends. Germline assignment: CDR1 SGHRS and CDR2 YFSETQ. CDR3: CASSLGYSTGNTIYF. CDR3 DNA: TGCGCCAGCAGCTTGGGTTACAGTACTGGAAACACCATATATTTT. Together with reference TRBV5-1 and TRBJ1-3, the CDR3 gives the full variable domain: KAGVTQTPRYLIKTRGQQVTLSCSPISGHRSVSWYQQTPGQGLQFLFEYFSETQRNKGNFPGRFSGRQFSNSRSEMNVSTLELGDSALYLCASSLGYSTGNTIYFGEGSWLTVV.

This clone appeared a single time. The J gene is TRBJ2-1, the V gene TRBV10-3; TRBD2 aligns across 9 bases. With V trimmed by 9 bases and J by 5 bases, 5 bases remained unmatched. Germline V gives CDR1 ENHRY, CDR2 SYGVKD. The CDR3 covers 13 residues. The CDR3 DNA reads TGTGCCATACTAGCGGGCCGAGACAATGAGCAGTTCTTC. This encodes CAILAGRDNEQFF.

The V and J genes are TRBV11-3 and TRBJ2-7, with TRBD1 matching 9 bases. From germline, CDR1 is SGHNT and CDR2 YENEEA. V lost 1 base to trimming and J lost 5 bases; unmatched junction nucleotides: 18. This CDR3 has 19 amino acids. CDR3 amino acids: CASSLAFSPAGTGLHEQYF. CDR3 bases: TGTGCCAGCAGCTTAGCGTTTTCCCCCGCCGGGACAGGGCTACACGAGCAGTACTTC.

The chain couples TRBV7-9 to TRBJ2-7; no clear D. Between the trimmed V and J ends, which lost 3 bases and 2 bases, there was a span of 5 bases. Germline assignment: CDR1 SEHNR and CDR2 FQNEAQ (reference sequence). CDR3 length equals 12 residues. CDR3 residues: CASSFPTYEQYF. CDR3 nucleotides: TGTGCCAGCAGCTTTCCAACCTACGAGCAGTACTTC.

The chain recombines TRBV2 with TRBJ1-5; 7 nucleotides align to TRBD1. Germline V gene lookup returns CDR1 SNHLY and CDR2 FYNNEI. The CDR3 is made up of 13 amino acids. The ends lost 5 bases at V and 7 bases at J; junction bases unmatched: 5. The CDR3 DNA follows: TGTGCCAGCAGTTCACAGGGGAGGCAGCCCCAGCATTTT. Protein product: CASSSQGRQPQHF.

The J gene is TRBJ1-2, the V gene TRBV19; D remains unclear. Trimming removed 5 bases at V and 3 bases at J, with 7 bases between. This CDR3 contains 12 residues. CDR1 is LNHDA and CDR2 is SQIVND in the germline V gene (reference sequence). The CDR3 here is CASSLADYGYTF. CDR3 nucleotide sequence: TGTGCCAGTAGTTTGGCAGACTATGGCTACACCTTC. The variable domain in full, completed from reference TRBV19 and TRBJ1-2, reads DGGITQSPKYLFRKEGQNVTLSCEQNLNHDAMYWYRQDPGQGLRLIYYSQIVNDFQKGDIAEGYSVSREKKESFPLTVTSAQKNPTAFYLCASSLADYGYTFGSGTRLTVV.

V gene TRBV19 combines with J gene TRBJ2-1; 8 bases agree with TRBD2. With V trimmed by 4 bases and J by 4 bases, 6 bases remained unmatched. Germline CDR1 and CDR2: LNHDA and SQIVND (reference sequence). CDR3 size: 15 residues. The CDR3 region has the DNA TGTGCCAGTAGTAGGGTTAGCGGGGTTTACAATGAGCAGTTCTTC. Translated, it gives CASSRVSGVYNEQFF.

The chain couples TRBV6-5 to TRBJ1-1; 7 bases fit TRBD1. V shed 5 bases and J 4 bases; nucleotides not matched to a gene: 7. The CDR3 is made up of 14 amino acids. The germline V gene has CDR1 MNHEY and CDR2 SVGAGI. CDR3 nucleotides: TGTGCCAGCAGTGCGGGACAGACCCGCACTGAAGCTTTCTTT. Its translation is CASSAGQTRTEAFF.